Only a few counts were recorded for the clone carrying this TCR beta chain. Germline lookup yields CDR1 ENHRY and CDR2 SYGVKD. V lost 2 bases and J lost 7, with 12 bases in between. The CDR3 spans 13 residues. TCRdb reprocessed the RT-PCR reads via MiXCR and lists one record per CDR3 protein. The repertoire has about 700,000 distinct CDR3 sequences, 13% to 15% of them found once; the top ten carry 3.6%. This sequence joins TRBV10-3 and TRBJ2-7; the D is unclear. This TCR was sampled from a female donor in good health, serving as a healthy control. The material sequenced was memory CD4+ T cells from blood. CDR3 nucleotide sequence: TGTGCCATCAGTGAGGACCCTACGCGGGAGCAGTACTTC. This encodes CAISEDPTREQYF.